This T cell receptor beta chain is drawn from a study of T cells in Graves' hyperthyroidism and ophthalmopathy. Details on this clonotype: Its antigen is not known.

From germline, CDR1 is MNHEY and CDR2 SVGEGT. This CDR3 is 13 amino acids long. V was trimmed by 10 bases and J by 7 bases, leaving 17 bases between them. General observations from the study: Most expanded thyroid clonotypes above 0.001 also appeared in blood.

Amplification of TCR beta CDR3 regions used RNA as the template. Carried out on the TCR CDR3, a first-round RT-PCR used the HTBI primer set. MiXCR, applied by TCRdb to the multiplex PCR reads, yields one record per CDR3 protein. There are almost 600,000 distinct CDR3 sequences in the sample; roughly 14% occur only once, and less than 6% lies in the top ten. The chain recombines TRBV6-2 or TRBV6-3 with TRBJ2-1, with a possible D match to TRBD2 (7 bases). This receptor was taken from a woman aged 30 to 39 with Graves' hyperthyroidism that later progressed to Graves' ophthalmopathy. The specimen sequenced was blood. Here the CDR3 reads CATREGVGNEQFF. The CDR3 nucleotides are TGTGCCACCAGGGAGGGGGTCGGGAATGAGCAGTTCTTC.